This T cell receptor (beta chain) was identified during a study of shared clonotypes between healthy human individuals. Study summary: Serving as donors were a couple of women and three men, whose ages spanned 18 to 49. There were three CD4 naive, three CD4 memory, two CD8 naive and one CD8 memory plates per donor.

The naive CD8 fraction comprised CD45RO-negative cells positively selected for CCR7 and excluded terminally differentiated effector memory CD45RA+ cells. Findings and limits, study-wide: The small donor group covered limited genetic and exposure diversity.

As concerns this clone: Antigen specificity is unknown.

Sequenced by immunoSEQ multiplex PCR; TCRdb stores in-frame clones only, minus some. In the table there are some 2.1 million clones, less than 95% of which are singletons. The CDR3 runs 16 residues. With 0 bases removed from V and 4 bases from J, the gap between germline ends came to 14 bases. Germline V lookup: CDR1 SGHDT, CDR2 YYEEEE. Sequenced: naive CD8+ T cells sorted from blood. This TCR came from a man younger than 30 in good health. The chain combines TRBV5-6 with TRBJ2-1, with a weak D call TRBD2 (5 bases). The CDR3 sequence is CASSLEPVGDYNEQFF. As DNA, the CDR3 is TGTGCCAGCAGCTTGGAACCGGTGGGAGATTACAATGAGCAGTTCTTC.